A single T cell receptor beta chain is shown here with its context. The second PCR ran about 6 to 12 cycles with a sample-barcoded 5' primer and J-beta primers. TCRdb itself ran the 5' RACE reads through MiXCR, one entry per CDR3 protein. Altogether approximately 800,000 distinct CDR3 sequences are present, around 24% being singletons, with the ten largest covering around 2.9%. The CDR3 has 14 amino acids. Per germline, CDR1 SQVTM and CDR2 ANQGSEA. The data are from a study of blood T cells in healthy people across ages. Researchers collected approximately 9.9 milliliters of peripheral blood from every single donor. These same records also appear under a second study, on T cells of mothers and their children. This second study notes: Extraction yielded RNA that went, in full, into cDNA synthesis at around 1.6 ug per 15 ul.

Sequences were obtained from blood. This clonotype originated in a boy younger than 18 in good health. V and J are TRBV29-1 and TRBJ2-5; the match to TRBD1 covers 8 bases. The DNA end lines up better with TRBJ2-1; the J call may be wrong. For the CDR3, the DNA is TGCAGCGTTTCCCGACAGGGGTCTTACAATGAGCAGTTCTTC. Encoded protein: CSVSRQGSYNEQFF.